The source of this T cell receptor beta chain is a study of blood T cell repertoires in COVID-19. Assay: immunoSEQ multiplex PCR; the TCRdb copy retains only in-frame clones and omits some. In the table there are 120,000 or so clones, 87% of which are singletons. The trim removed 5 bases at V and 5 bases at J, leaving 10 bases unmatched. The CDR3 spans 15 residues. Germline V CDR1 and CDR2: LNHDA, SQIVND (reference sequence). The material sequenced was peripheral blood. The chain has TRBV19 and TRBJ2-7; TRBD1 matches 9 bases. The TCR sequence derives from a human donor in a cohort sampled during active COVID-19. The CDR3 here is CASSVTGGVVDEQYF. The CDR3 nucleotides are TGTGCCAGTAGTGTCACAGGGGGCGTCGTCGACGAGCAGTACTTC.